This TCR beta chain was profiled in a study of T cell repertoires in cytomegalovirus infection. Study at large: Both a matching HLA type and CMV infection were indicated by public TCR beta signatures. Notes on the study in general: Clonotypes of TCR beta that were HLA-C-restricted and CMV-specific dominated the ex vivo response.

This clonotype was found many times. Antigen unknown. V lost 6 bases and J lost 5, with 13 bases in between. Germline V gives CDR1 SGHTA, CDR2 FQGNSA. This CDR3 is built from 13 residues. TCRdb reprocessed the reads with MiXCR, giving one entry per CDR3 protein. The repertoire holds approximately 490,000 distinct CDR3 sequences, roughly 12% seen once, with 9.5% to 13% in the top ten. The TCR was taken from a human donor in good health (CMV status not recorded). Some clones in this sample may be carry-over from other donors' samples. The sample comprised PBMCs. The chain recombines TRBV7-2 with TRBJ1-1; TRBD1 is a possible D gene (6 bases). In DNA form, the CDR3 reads TGTGCCAGCAGGAAACAGGGAGGAACTGAAGCTTTCTTT. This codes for CASRKQGGTEAFF.